These 21 T cell receptor beta chains share one sample of origin, sequenced in a study of long-term antiretroviral therapy in people with HIV. Version v3.0 of the immunoSEQ assay ran at survey level. Clones were sequenced by immunoSEQ multiplex PCR, and TCRdb holds only the in-frame ones, with some missing. The sample has about 28,000 clones; 90% are singletons. The starting material was unsorted PBMCs, obtained 3.2 years before starting antiretroviral therapy. The receptors shown here come from a man in his fifties or sixties with HIV.

The V gene is TRBV27, the J gene TRBJ2-7; tentatively, D is TRBD2 (5 bases). The V end was cut by 0 bases, the J end by 3 bases, with 6 bases between. Germline V lookup: CDR1 MNHEY, CDR2 SMNVEV (reference sequence). CDR3 size: 13 residues. As DNA, the CDR3 is TGTGCCAGCAGTTTATCGGGAGTCTACGAGCAGTACTTC. Protein sequence: CASSLSGVYEQYF.

CDR3 in amino acids: CASSSSGGRTPVMGEKLFF. The CDR3 nucleotides are TGTGCCAGCAGCTCGAGCGGAGGCCGGACACCGGTAATGGGTGAAAAACTGTTTTTT. The chain joins TRBV9 to TRBJ1-4; the D gene is possibly TRBD1 (5 bases). V dropped 4 bases and J dropped 7 bases, with 29 bases sitting between them. CDR1 is SGDLS, CDR2 YYNGEE, per germline. The CDR3 is made up of 19 amino acids.

The rearrangement joins TRBV2 to TRBJ2-7; D remains unclear. Germline V gives CDR1 SNHLY, CDR2 FYNNEI. With 2 bases removed from V and 3 bases from J, the gap between germline ends came to 8 bases. The CDR3 extends over 13 amino acids. CDR3 region: CASSESQNYEQYF. CDR3 bases: TGTGCCAGCAGTGAATCACAAAACTACGAGCAGTACTTC. The whole variable domain, filled in from reference TRBV2 and TRBJ2-7, reads EPEVTQTPSHQVTQMGQEVILRCVPISNHLYFYWYRQILGQKVEFLVSFYNNEISEKSEIFDDQFSVERPDGSNFTLKIRSTKLEDSAMYFCASSESQNYEQYFGPGTRLTVT.

The gene calls are TRBV5-4 and TRBJ2-2; unclear D gene. Trimming shortened V by 9 bases and J by 0 bases, and 9 bases separated the two germline ends. The CDR3 consists of 13 residues. Germline CDR1 is SGHNT and CDR2 is YYREEE (reference sequence). CDR3 region: CATWHANTGELFF. CDR3 coding DNA: TGTGCCACCTGGCATGCGAACACCGGGGAGCTGTTTTTT.

J is TRBJ2-7 and V is TRBV5-6, with 9 bases that match TRBD1. Germline CDR1 SGHDT, CDR2 YYEEEE. Losses at the gene ends were 6 bases for V and 3 bases for J; bases not matched to a gene: 16. This CDR3 is built from 17 residues. The chain's CDR3 is CASTTPDRGSNGYEQYF. For the CDR3, the DNA is TGTGCCAGCACCACACCAGACAGGGGGTCTAACGGCTACGAGCAGTACTTC.

The V and J genes are TRBV29-1 and TRBJ1-1, with 8 bases matching TRBD1. From germline, CDR1 is SQVTM and CDR2 ANQGSEA. V lost 8 bases to trimming and J lost 3 bases; unmatched junction nucleotides: 14. The length of the CDR3 is 15 residues. The CDR3 DNA sequence: TGCAGCTCGACAGGGGAAATCTTTCCTGACACTGAAGCTTTCTTT. Translation gives CSSTGEIFPDTEAFF.

The CDR3 loop is CASNPSGTSLSGELFF. The CDR3 nucleotides read TGCGCCAGCAACCCTTCCGGGACTAGTCTCTCCGGGGAGCTGTTTTTT. The chain links TRBV5-1 to TRBJ2-2, with 8 bases that match TRBD2. Germline V gene data show CDR1 as SGHRS and CDR2 as YFSETQ. This CDR3 comprises 16 residues. V trimming: 6 bases; J trimming: 6 bases; junction bases outside the gene matches: 13. Full variable domain (remainder filled in from reference TRBV5-1 and TRBJ2-2): KAGVTQTPRYLIKTRGQQVTLSCSPISGHRSVSWYQQTPGQGLQFLFEYFSETQRNKGNFPGRFSGRQFSNSRSEMNVSTLELGDSALYLCASNPSGTSLSGELFFGEGSRLTVL.

This chain uses TRBV5-1 with TRBJ2-2; D gene unclear. Germline CDR1 reads SGHRS; CDR2 reads YFSETQ. The V end was cut by 1 base, the J end by 4 bases, with 8 bases between. The CDR3 extends over 14 amino acids. This CDR3 reads CASSLSQFTGELFF. The CDR3 DNA is TGCGCCAGCAGCTTGAGCCAGTTCACCGGGGAGCTGTTTTTT.

The V and J genes are TRBV15 and TRBJ2-3, with TRBD2 identical over 10 bases. J was trimmed by 3 bases and V by 3 bases; bases with no gene match: 3. Germline V lookup: CDR1 LNHNV, CDR2 YYDKDF (reference sequence). This CDR3 is 15 amino acids long. CDR3 residues: CATSRGLALTDTQYF. CDR3 DNA: TGTGCCACCAGCAGGGGACTAGCGTTGACAGATACGCAGTATTTT.

This rearrangement joins TRBV19 to TRBJ1-5; 11 bases are shared with TRBD1. The J segment lost 2 bases and the V segment lost 3 bases, leaving 0 bases of the junction unmatched. Per the germline V gene, CDR1 is LNHDA and CDR2 is SQIVND (reference sequence). The CDR3 length is 15 residues. In nucleotides, the CDR3 is TGTGCCAGTAGTATGGGACAGGGGGGCAATCAGCCCCAGCATTTT. Translation gives CASSMGQGGNQPQHF.

This chain joins TRBV5-1 and TRBJ1-5; TRBD1 agrees at 7 bases. Germline CDR1 reads SGHRS; CDR2 reads YFSETQ. V was clipped by 0 bases and J by 6 bases; unmatched bases: 3. The CDR3 is 14 residues long. DNA of the CDR3: TGCGCCAGCAGCTTGGAGGGGGCGGGTCAGCCCCAGCATTTT. Translation gives CASSLEGAGQPQHF.

This chain's CDR3 is CASSFIGAGDNYGYTF. Here the CDR3 DNA reads TGCGCCAGCAGCTTTATCGGGGCAGGAGATAACTATGGCTACACCTTC. V and J are TRBV5-1 and TRBJ1-2, with D possibly matching TRBD1 (5 bases). V was pared by 2 bases and J by 1 base, with 15 bases between. Germline V gives CDR1 SGHRS, CDR2 YFSETQ. The CDR3 extends over 16 amino acids.

V and J are TRBV5-6 and TRBJ1-1; D is unclear. The CDR3 is made up of 14 amino acids. Germline CDR1 and CDR2: SGHDT and YYEEEE. Trimming left V 4 bases short and J 7 bases short, with 17 bases between. CDR3 sequence reads: CASSLPGGHHEAFF. CDR3 coding DNA: TGTGCCAGCAGCCTACCAGGCGGCCACCATGAAGCTTTCTTT.

Here the CDR3 reads CASSFTGLGETQYF. For the CDR3, the DNA is TGTGCCAGCAGCTTTACGGGCTTAGGGGAGACCCAGTACTTC. V usage is TRBV11-2 and J usage is TRBJ2-5, with D unresolved. Germline V gene data show CDR1 as SGHAT and CDR2 as FQNNGV. Deletions cut 3 bases from V and 5 bases from J, with 13 bases between. CDR3 length: 14 amino acids.

The gene calls are TRBV4-1 and TRBJ2-7; TRBD1 agrees at 10 bases. The germline V gene has CDR1 MGHRA and CDR2 YSYEKL. CDR3 length equals 15 residues. The J segment lost 2 bases and the V segment lost 6 bases, leaving 7 bases of the junction unmatched. The chain's CDR3 is CASSYTGTGAYEQYF. The DNA for the CDR3 is TGCGCCAGCAGTTACACCGGGACAGGGGCCTACGAGCAGTACTTC.

The chain carries TRBV28 and TRBJ1-5, with D hard to call. This CDR3 spans 16 amino acids. V shed 7 bases and J shed 0 bases, with 16 bases lying between them. CDR1 and CDR2 (germline): MDHEN, SYDVKM. CDR3 in DNA: TGTGCCAGCAACCGAGGGCCCCCTTATAGCAATCAGCCCCAGCATTTT. It is translated as CASNRGPPYSNQPQHF.

The chain uses TRBV29-1 and TRBJ1-1; D is possibly TRBD1 (5 bases). V gave up 2 bases and J gave up 9 bases, with 10 bases separating them. Germline CDR1 is SQVTM and CDR2 is ANQGSEA. The CDR3 has 11 residues. The CDR3, as DNA: TGCAGCGTTGAATCGAGGACAAAAGCTTTCTTT. This translates into CSVESRTKAFF. Complete variable domain (other parts from reference TRBV29-1 and TRBJ1-1): SAVISQKPSRDICQRGTSLTIQCQVDSQVTMMFWYRQQPGQSLTLIATANQGSEATYESGFVIDKFPISRPNLTFSTLTVSNMSPEDSSIYLCSVESRTKAFFGQGTRLTVV.

The chain combines TRBV10-3 with TRBJ1-1; D call uncertain. This CDR3 is 12 amino acids long. Trimming left V 2 bases short and J 4 bases short, with 5 bases between. Germline CDR1 ENHRY, CDR2 SYGVKD. The CDR3 DNA reads TGTGCCATCAGTGAGCGGAGCACTGAAGCTTTCTTT. This gives the protein CAISERSTEAFF.

This chain joins TRBV9 and TRBJ2-7, with a tentative D call TRBD1 (6 bases). Per the germline V gene, CDR1 is SGDLS and CDR2 is YYNGEE. The CDR3 covers 13 residues. Trimming took off 0 bases at V and 3 bases at J, with 7 bases between the two ends. The CDR3 nucleotides read TGTGCCAGCAGCGTAGACAGGGTCTACGAGCAGTACTTC. Its protein is CASSVDRVYEQYF.

The chain uses TRBV28 and TRBJ1-2, with D uncertain. V was trimmed by 7 bases and J by 7 bases, leaving 22 bases between them. The CDR3 sequence is 15 residues long. Germline V gene sequence: CDR1 MDHEN, CDR2 SYDVKM. CDR3 DNA: TGTGCCAGCAAATTACGGCCAGACGGGCTTTTTGGCTACACCTTC. It is translated as CASKLRPDGLFGYTF.

This clone was counted a single time. The chain employs TRBV27 and TRBJ2-5; 10 bases map to TRBD1. The CDR3 is 14 residues long. V dropped 6 bases and J dropped 4; count of bases not matched to a gene: 5. CDR1 and CDR2 from the germline V gene are MNHEY and SMNVEV (reference sequence). CDR3 bases: TGTGCCAGCAGGGTGACAGGGGGCCGAGAGACCCAGTACTTC. It translates to CASRVTGGRETQYF.